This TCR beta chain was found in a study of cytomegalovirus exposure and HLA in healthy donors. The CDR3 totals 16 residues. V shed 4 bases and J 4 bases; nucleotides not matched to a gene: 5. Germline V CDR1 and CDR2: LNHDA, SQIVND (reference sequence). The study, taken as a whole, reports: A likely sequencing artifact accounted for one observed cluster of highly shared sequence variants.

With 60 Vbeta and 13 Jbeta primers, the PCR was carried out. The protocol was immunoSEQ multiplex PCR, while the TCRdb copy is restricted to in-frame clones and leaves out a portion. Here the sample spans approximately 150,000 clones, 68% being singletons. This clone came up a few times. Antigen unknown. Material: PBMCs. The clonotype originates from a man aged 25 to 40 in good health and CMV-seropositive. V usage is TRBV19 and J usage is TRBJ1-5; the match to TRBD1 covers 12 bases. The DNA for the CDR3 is TGTGCCAGTAGTAAGGGGGACAGGGGGCTTAATCAGCCCCAGCATTTT. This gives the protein CASSKGDRGLNQPQHF.